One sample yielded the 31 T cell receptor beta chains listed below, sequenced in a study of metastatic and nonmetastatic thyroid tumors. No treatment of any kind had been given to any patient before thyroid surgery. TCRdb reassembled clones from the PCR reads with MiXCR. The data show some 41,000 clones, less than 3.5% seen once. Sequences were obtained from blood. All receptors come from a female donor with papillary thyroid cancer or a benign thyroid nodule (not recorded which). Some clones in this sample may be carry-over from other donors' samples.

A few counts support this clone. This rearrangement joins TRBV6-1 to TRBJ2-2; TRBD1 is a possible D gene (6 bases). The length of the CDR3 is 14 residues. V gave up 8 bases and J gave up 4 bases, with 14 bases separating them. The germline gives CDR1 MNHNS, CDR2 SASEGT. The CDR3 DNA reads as TGTGCCAGCTCGCAACAGGGCCTCACCGGGGAGCTGTTTTTT. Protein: CASSQQGLTGELFF.

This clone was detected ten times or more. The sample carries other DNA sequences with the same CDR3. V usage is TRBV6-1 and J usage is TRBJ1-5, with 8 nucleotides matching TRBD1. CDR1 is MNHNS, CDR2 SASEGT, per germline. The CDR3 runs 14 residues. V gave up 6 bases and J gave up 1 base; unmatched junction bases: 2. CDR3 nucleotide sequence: TGTGCCAGCAGGGACAGGGCGAGCAATCAGCCCCAGCATTTT. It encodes CASRDRASNQPQHF.

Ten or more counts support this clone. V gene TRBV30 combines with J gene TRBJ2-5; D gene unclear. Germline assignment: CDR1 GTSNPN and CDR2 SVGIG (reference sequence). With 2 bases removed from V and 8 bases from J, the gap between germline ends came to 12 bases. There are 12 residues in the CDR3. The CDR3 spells CAWSNLPGTQYF. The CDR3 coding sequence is TGTGCCTGGAGTAACCTACCAGGTACCCAGTACTTC.

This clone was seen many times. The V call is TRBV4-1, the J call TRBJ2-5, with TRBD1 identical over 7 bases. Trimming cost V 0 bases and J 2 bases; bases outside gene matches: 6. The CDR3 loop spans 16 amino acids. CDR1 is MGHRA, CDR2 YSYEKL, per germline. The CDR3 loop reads CASSQERSRGQETQYF. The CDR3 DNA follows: TGCGCCAGCAGCCAAGAAAGAAGCAGGGGGCAAGAGACCCAGTACTTC.

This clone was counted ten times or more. CDR3 sequence: CSAAGPGNTEAFF. The CDR3 DNA sequence: TGCAGTGCTGCGGGACCCGGGAACACTGAAGCTTTCTTT. The chain links TRBV20-1 to TRBJ1-1, with D perhaps matching TRBD1 (5 bases). The CDR3 has 13 residues. Trimming left V 5 bases short and J 1 base short, with 11 bases between. Per germline, CDR1 DFQATT and CDR2 SNEGSKA (reference sequence).

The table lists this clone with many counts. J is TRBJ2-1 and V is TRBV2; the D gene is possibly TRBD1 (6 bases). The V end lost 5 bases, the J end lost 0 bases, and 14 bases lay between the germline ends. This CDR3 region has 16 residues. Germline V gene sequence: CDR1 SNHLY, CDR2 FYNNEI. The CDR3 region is CASSPMGASSYNEQFF. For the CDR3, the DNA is TGTGCCAGCAGTCCTATGGGGGCGAGCTCCTACAATGAGCAGTTCTTC.

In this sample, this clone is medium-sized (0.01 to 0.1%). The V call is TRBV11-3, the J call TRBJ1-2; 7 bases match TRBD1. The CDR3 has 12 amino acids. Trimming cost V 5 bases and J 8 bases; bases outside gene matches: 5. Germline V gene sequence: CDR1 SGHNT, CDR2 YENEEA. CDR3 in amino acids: CASSANRGGYTF. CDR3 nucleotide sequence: TGTGCCAGCAGCGCAAACAGGGGAGGCTACACCTTC.

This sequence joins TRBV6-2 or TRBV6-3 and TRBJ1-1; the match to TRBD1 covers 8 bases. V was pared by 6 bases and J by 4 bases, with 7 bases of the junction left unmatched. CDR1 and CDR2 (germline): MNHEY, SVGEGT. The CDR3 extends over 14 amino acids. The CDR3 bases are TGTGCCAGCAGAAGGACAGGGCAGGGCACTGAAGCTTTCTTT. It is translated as CASRRTGQGTEAFF.

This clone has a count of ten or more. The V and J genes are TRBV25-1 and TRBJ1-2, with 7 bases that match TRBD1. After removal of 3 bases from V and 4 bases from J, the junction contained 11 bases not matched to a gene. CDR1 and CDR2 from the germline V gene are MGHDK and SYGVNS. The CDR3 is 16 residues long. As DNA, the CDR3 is TGTGCCAGCAGTGATGGATGGGACAGTCTGTCCTATGGCTACACCTTC. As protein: CASSDGWDSLSYGYTF.

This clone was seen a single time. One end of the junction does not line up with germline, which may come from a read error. The CDR3 spells CASNYWQGNTEAFF. The CDR3 nucleotides are TGTGCCAGCAATTACTGGCAGGGGAACACTGAGGCTTTCTTT. J is TRBJ1-1 and V is TRBV6-2 or TRBV6-3, with a weak D call TRBD1 (6 bases). The germline V gene encodes CDR1 MNHEY and CDR2 SVGEGT. The CDR3 extends over 14 amino acids.

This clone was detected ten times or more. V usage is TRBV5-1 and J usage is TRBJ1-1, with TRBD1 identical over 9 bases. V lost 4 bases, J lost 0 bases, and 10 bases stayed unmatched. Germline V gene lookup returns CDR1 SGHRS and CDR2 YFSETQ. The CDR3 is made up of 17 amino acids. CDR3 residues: CASSLRTGASLNTEAFF. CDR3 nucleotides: TGCGCCAGCAGCCTCCGGACAGGGGCAAGTTTGAACACTGAAGCTTTCTTT.

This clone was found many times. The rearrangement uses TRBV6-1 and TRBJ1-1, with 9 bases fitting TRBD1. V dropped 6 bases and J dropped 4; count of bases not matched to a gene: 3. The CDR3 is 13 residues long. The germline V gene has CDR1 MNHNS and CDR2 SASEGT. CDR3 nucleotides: TGTGCCAGCAGAGACAGGGGGAGCACTGAAGCTTTCTTT. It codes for CASRDRGSTEAFF.

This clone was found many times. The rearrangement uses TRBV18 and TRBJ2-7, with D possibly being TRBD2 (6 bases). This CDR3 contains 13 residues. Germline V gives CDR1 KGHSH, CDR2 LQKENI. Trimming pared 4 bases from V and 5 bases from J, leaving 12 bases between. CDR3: CASSLHSGDEQYF. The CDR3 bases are TGTGCCAGCTCACTCCATTCGGGGGACGAGCAGTACTTC.

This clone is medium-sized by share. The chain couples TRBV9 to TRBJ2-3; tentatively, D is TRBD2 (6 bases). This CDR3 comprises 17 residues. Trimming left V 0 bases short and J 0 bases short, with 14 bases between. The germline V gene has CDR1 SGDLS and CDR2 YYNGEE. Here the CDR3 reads CASSVGGGVGSTDTQYF. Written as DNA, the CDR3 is TGTGCCAGCAGCGTAGGAGGCGGGGTGGGCAGCACAGATACGCAGTATTTT. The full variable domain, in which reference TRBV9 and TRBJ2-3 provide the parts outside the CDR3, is DSGVTQTPKHLITATGQRVTLRCSPRSGDLSVYWYQQSLDQGLQFLIQYYNGEERAKGNILERFSAQQFPDLHSELNLSSLELGDSALYFCASSVGGGVGSTDTQYFGPGTRLTVL.

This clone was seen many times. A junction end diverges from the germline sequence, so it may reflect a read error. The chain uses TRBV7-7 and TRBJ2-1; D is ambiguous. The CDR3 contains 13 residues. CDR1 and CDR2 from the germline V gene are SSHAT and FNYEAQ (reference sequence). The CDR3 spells CASSLEVNHEQFF. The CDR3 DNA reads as TGTGCTAGCAGCTTAGAGGTCAATCATGAGCAGTTCTTC.

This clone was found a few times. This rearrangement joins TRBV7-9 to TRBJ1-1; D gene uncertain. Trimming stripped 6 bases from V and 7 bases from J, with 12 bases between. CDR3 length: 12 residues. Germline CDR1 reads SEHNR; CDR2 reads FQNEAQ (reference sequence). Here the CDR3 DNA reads TGTGCCAGCAGTTCCGAGGTTCTTGAAGCTTTCTTT. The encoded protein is CASSSEVLEAFF.

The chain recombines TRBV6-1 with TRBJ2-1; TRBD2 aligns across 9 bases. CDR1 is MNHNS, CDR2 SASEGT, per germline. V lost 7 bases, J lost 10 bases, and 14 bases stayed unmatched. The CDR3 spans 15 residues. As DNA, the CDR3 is TGTGCCAGCACAGGTCCCGGTGGCGGGAGGGGGGAGCAGTTCTTC. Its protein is CASTGPGGGRGEQFF.

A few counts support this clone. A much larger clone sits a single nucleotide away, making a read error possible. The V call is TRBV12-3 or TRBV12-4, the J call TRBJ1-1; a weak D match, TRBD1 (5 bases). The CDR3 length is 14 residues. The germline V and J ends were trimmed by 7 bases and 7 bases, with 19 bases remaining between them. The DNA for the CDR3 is TGTGCCAGCACTGCCTCGGGACCCCTTCTTGAAGCTTTCTTT. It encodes CASTASGPLLEAFF.

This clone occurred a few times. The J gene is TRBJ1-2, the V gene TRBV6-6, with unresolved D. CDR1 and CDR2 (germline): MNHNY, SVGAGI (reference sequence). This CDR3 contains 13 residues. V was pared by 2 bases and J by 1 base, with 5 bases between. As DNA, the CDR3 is TGTGCCAGCAGTTACCCTAATAACTATGGCTACACCTTC. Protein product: CASSYPNNYGYTF.

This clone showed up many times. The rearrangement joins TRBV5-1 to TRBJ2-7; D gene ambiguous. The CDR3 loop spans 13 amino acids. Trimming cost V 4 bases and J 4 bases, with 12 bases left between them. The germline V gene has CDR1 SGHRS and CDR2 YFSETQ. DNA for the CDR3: TGCGCCAGCAGCAAGTTTTCTGGGTACGAGCAGTACTTC. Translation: CASSKFSGYEQYF.

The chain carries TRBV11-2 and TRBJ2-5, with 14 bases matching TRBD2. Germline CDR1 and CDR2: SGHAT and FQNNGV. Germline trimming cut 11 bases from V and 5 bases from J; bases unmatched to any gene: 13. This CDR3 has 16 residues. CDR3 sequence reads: CASGGGLAGVGETQYF. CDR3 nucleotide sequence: TGTGCCTCCGGGGGGGGACTAGCGGGAGTAGGGGAGACCCAGTACTTC.

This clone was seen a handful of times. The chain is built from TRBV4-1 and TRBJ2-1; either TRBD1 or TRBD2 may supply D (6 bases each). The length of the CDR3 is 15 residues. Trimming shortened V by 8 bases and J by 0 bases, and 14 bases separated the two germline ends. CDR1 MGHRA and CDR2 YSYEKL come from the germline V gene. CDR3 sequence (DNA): TGCGCCAGCGGGGACGGGGGCCTCTCCTACAATGAGCAGTTCTTC. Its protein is CASGDGGLSYNEQFF.

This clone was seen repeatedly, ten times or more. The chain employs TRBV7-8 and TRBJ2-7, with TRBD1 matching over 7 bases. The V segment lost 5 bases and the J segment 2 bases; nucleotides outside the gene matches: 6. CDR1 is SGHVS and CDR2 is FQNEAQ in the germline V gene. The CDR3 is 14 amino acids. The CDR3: CASSKYGQAYEQYF. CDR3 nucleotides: TGTGCCAGCAGCAAATACGGACAGGCCTACGAGCAGTACTTC.

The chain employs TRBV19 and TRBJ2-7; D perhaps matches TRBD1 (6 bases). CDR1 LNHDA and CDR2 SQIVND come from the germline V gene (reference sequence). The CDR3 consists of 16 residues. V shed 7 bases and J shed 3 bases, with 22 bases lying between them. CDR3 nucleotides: TGTGCCAGTATCGGCGATACAGGGCATTATATCTACGAGCAGTACTTC. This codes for CASIGDTGHYIYEQYF. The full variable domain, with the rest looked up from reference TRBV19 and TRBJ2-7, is DGGITQSPKYLFRKEGQNVTLSCEQNLNHDAMYWYRQDPGQGLRLIYYSQIVNDFQKGDIAEGYSVSREKKESFPLTVTSAQKNPTAFYLCASIGDTGHYIYEQYFGPGTRLTVT.

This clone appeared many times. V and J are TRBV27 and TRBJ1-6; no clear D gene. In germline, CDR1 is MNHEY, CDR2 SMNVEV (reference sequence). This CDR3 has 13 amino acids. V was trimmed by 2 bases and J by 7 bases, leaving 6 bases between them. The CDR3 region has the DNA TGTGCCAGCAGTTTAGAGACGAATTCACCCCTCCACTTT. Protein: CASSLETNSPLHF.

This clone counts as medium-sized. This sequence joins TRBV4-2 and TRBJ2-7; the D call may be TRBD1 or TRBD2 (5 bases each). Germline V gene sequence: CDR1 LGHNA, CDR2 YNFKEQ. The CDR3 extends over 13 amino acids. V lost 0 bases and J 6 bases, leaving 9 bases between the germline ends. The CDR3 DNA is TGTGCCAGCAGCCAAGATGGGGGTAGCGAGCAGTACTTC. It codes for CASSQDGGSEQYF.

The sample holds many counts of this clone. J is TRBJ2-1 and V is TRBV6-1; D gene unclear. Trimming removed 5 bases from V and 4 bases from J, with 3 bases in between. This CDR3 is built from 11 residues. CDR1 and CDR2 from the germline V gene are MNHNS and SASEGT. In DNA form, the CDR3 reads TGTGCCAGCAGTCTATACAATGAGCAGTTCTTC. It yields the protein CASSLYNEQFF.

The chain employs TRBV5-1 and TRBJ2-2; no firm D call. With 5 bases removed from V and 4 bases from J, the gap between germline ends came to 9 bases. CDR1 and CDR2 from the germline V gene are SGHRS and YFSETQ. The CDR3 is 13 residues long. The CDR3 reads CASSTDITGELFF. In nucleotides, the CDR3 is TGCGCCAGCAGTACAGACATCACCGGGGAGCTGTTTTTT.

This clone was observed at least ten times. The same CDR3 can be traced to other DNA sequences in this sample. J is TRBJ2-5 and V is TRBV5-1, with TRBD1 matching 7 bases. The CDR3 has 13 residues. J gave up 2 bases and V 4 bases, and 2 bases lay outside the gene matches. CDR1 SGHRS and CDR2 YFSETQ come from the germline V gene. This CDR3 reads CASSRGQQETQYF. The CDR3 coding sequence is TGCGCCAGCAGCAGGGGACAGCAAGAGACCCAGTACTTC.

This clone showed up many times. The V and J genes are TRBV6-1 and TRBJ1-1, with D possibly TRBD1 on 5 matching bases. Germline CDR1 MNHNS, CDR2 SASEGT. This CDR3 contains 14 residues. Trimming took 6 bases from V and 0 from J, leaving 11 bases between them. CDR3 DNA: TGTGCCAGCAGAGACAAGGGGATGAACACTGAAGCTTTCTTT. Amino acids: CASRDKGMNTEAFF.

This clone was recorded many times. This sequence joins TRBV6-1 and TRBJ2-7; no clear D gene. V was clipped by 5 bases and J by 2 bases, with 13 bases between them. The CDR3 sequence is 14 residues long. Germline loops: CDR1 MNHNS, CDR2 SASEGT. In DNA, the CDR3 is TGTGCCAGCAGTCCCGACTTCTTAACCTACGAGCAGTACTTC. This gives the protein CASSPDFLTYEQYF.